This T cell receptor beta chain is from a study of Ad26.COV2.S vaccination and SARS-CoV-2 variants. Background on the study: Vaccine-arm donor from the placebo-controlled COV1001 Ad26.COV2.S trial. Study findings and constraints: Researchers cautioned that TCR breadth and depth analyses may have underestimated total T cell responses.

Treatment of the sample: about 20 received Ad26.COV2.S at low or high dose, single or two shots; about five received placebo; per-sample allocation not given. Samples analyzed were those drawn on day 63 after the first vaccine or placebo injection. TCRdb keeps only in-frame clones here, not all; method: immunoSEQ multiplex PCR. The repertoire includes 200,000 to 250,000 clones, roughly 90% of them detected once, and around 11% sits in the top ten. Concerning this clone: Its specificity is not known.

The sequenced sample was peripheral blood, obtained in a trial of Ad26.COV2.S vaccine versus placebo. This clonotype was sampled from a person aged 18 to 65 who received the Ad26.COV2.S COVID-19 vaccine or a placebo.

CDR3 in DNA: TGCGCCAGCAGCCTCCAAGGACAGGGGGCTCAACGGTACCAAGAGACCCAGTACTTC. This encodes CASSLQGQGAQRYQETQYF. The chain recombines TRBV4-3 with TRBJ2-5, with 11 positions matching TRBD1. V lost 4 bases to trimming and J lost 0 bases; unmatched junction nucleotides: 13. The germline CDR1 and CDR2 sequences are LGHNA and YSLEER. This CDR3 contains 19 residues.